This TCR beta chain was captured in a study of T-cell reconstitution after alpha-beta-depleted transplantation in children. Molecular barcoding with unique molecular identifiers was used for the TCRbeta library. TCRdb re-derived calls from the PCR reads in MiXCR, one entry per CDR3 protein. The data show 150,000 to 250,000 distinct CDR3 sequences, roughly 15% seen once. Trimming removed 7 bases at V and 5 bases at J, with 18 bases between. CDR1 and CDR2 from the germline V gene are MNHNS and SASEGT. There are 14 residues in the CDR3. The sample here was PBMCs from the stem cell graft donor, taken from the stem cell graft. The chain combines TRBV6-1 with TRBJ2-7; tentative D call: TRBD1 (6 bases). The origin of this receptor is a human donor who donated a stem cell graft to a child with acute lymphoblastic leukemia. As DNA, the CDR3 is TGTGCCAGCAATACAAGGGGGAGAGGCCACGAGCAGTACTTC. Its translation: CASNTRGRGHEQYF.